A selection of T cell receptor beta chains follows, all from one sample in a study of CD8 T cells in ankylosing spondylitis. TCRdb called the 5' RACE reads again in MiXCR, with one record for every CDR3 protein. Here the sample spans a few hundred thousand distinct CDR3 sequences, roughly 12% being singletons. Sequenced sample: blood, either unsorted or a sorted T cell fraction (not recorded which). Source of these receptors: a female donor with ankylosing spondylitis or in good health (not recorded which). Each CDR3 is given with its conserved first and last residue.

TRBV7-9,TRBJ1-1,CASRSPAGGPPEAFF
TRBV7-9,TRBJ2-7,CASSLEPGTVGYEQYF
TRBV28,TRBJ2-5,CASSSPGPRQGQETQYF
TRBV20-1,TRBJ2-7,CSASPLNEQYF
TRBV7-9,TRBJ2-5,CASSFIMDQETQYF
TRBV21-1,TRBJ2-1,CASSNPGQTLLSYNEQFF
TRBV4-3,TRBJ2-7,CASSQGRLAHHEQYF
TRBV9,TRBJ2-5,CASSVSSSETQYF
TRBV30,TRBJ2-1,CAWSLGSYNEQFF
TRBV3-1,TRBJ2-1,CASSPGLVVASVYNEQFF
TRBV20-1,TRBJ2-7,CSARPPARISYEQYF
TRBV7-9,TRBJ1-6,CASTPTDRVLSPLHF
TRBV5-1,TRBJ2-5,CASTWKETQYF
TRBV20-1,TRBJ2-5,CSAEAGGPVTQYF
TRBV25-1,TRBJ2-1,CASGNPGGPDEQFF
TRBV10-2,TRBJ1-1,CASSFSLGRGNTEAFF
TRBV29-1,TRBJ2-2,CSVVLIGSLNTGELFF
TRBV15,TRBJ2-2,CATSPMRGGPNTGELFF
TRBV5-1,TRBJ2-7,CASSLVGPNPSYEQYF
TRBV20-1,TRBJ2-2,CSAPRGNTGELFF
TRBV6-1,TRBJ2-7,CASRMGGLDLYEQYF
TRBV5-6,TRBJ1-6,CASSRGTGGYSPLHF
TRBV18,TRBJ2-7,CASSPAEDYEQYF
TRBV12-3/TRBV12-4,TRBJ2-1,CASSLSGGKAYNEQFF
TRBV27,TRBJ1-5,CASRKDQQPQHF
TRBV5-1,TRBJ2-7,CASSLIAGSSYEQYF
TRBV5-1,TRBJ1-2,CASRAMASEGYTF
TRBV9,TRBJ2-5,CASSVDAGGQETQYF
TRBV10-3,TRBJ1-1,CAIGGGRDTEAFF
TRBV7-2,TRBJ2-1,CASSEGDFSYNEQFF
TRBV27,TRBJ2-2,CASSGQGNTGELFF
TRBV21-1,TRBJ2-3,CASSKKLAGTDTQYF